This TCR beta chain was recorded in a study of blood T cell repertoires in COVID-19 (dated by TCRdb to 2018 to 2021). Notes on the research overall: Samples covering the acute and convalescent phases of COVID-19 were provided by collaborators in the United States, Italy and Spain. The material from the prospective study consisted of cDNA or gDNA derived from T cells, B-cell-depleted T cells, or PBMCs. The dataset comprised deeply sampled blood TCRbeta repertoires from subjects exposed to, actively infected with, or recovered from COVID-19. The repertoires were made available in a free public database intended to serve as a resource for research on the immune response to SARS-CoV-2. The samples were drawn from the first 160 participants of the ongoing ImmuneRACE study and from over 950 subjects provided by 6 global collaborators. The sample metadata nearly always contained a de-identified subject ID, COVID-19 status, age in years and sex. Where available, HLA class I and class II types were taken from metadata supplied by the sample provider and were not determined by assay-based typing.

The CDR3 spans 14 residues, from the cysteine through the phenylalanine. The DNA shown is the 42-base CDR3, in frame from base 1. In the germline V gene, CDR1 corresponds to SGHRS and CDR2 to YFSETQ. V loses 2 bases, J loses 4 bases, and the germline ends lie 12 bases apart. The immunoSEQ Assay, a bias-controlled multiplex PCR, was used to amplify TCRbeta CDR3 regions from genomic DNA. Per the authors' processing: Nucleated cell counts per sample were estimated from amplification of reference gene primers within the assay. To quantify the absolute abundance of each unique TCRbeta CDR3 rearrangement, sequence reads were collapsed and filtered. For each sample, productive Simpson clonality was calculated as the square root of Simpson's diversity index across productive rearrangements. TCRdb took over this immuneACCESS table, retaining in-frame rearrangements with V and J assigned. Such tables are incomplete; in checked studies, under half of the missing clones stem from an unresolved V gene, and the remainder is unexplained. V, J and clone size reflect that table, while D and trimming were determined from the DNA. A total of 130,000 to 150,000 clones appear in this sample, roughly 77% of them only once. The ten most abundant clones make up 4% to 4.5% of the sample.

Whole blood was collected in K2EDTA tubes by collaborating institutions according to the institutions' own protocols. For TCRbeta analysis, collaborators shipped samples as frozen whole blood, isolated PBMCs, or DNA extracted from either of those sample types. With respect to this clone: The antigen it binds to is not known. No base qualities exist here, and no much larger clone lies one base off it.

Findings and caveats that apply to the study as a whole: Clinical and demographic metadata were provided uncurated, with the amount varying by source and participant.

Sequenced sample: peripheral blood. The rearranged segments are TRBV5-1 and TRBJ1-2; the D gene remains uncertain. The receptor was isolated from a man aged 55-75 years with acute or convalescent COVID-19. DNA sequence: TGCGCCAGCAGCTTTGGCCAACAAATCTATGGCTACACCTTC. This gives the protein CASSFGQQIYGYTF.